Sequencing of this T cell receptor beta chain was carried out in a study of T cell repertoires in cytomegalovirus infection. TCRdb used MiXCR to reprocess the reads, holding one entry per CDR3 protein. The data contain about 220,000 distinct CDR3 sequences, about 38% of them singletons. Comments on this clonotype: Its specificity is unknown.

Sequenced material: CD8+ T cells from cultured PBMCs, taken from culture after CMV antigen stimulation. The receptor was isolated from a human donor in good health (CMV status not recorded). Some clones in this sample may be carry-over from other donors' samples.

CDR3: CASSQTEGLDNEQFF. CDR3 in DNA: TGTGCCAGCAGCCAGACGGAGGGCCTGGACAATGAGCAGTTCTTC. V gene TRBV4-2 combines with J gene TRBJ2-1; TRBD2 might be the D (6 bases). Germline assignment: CDR1 LGHNA and CDR2 YNFKEQ. The CDR3 length is 15 residues. Trimming took off 3 bases at V and 5 bases at J, with 14 bases between the two ends.